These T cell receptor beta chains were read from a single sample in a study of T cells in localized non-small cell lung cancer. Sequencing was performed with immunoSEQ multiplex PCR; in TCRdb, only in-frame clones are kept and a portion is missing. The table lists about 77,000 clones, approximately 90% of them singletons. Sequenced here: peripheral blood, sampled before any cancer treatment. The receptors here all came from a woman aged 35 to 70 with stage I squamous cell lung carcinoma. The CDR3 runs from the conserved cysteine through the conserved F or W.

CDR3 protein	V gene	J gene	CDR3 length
CATSSFTSSGQPQHF	TRBV15	TRBJ1-5	15
CASSPGTRDGYTF	TRBV5-1	TRBJ1-2	13
CASSHGDYGYTF	TRBV4-2	TRBJ1-2	12
CASSIAGTNNEQFF	TRBV27	TRBJ2-1	14
CASSPPTVSGRPETQYF	TRBV7-9	TRBJ2-5	17
CASRYSESNQPQHF	TRBV2	TRBJ1-5	14
CAFYRAEAFF	TRBV30	TRBJ1-1	10
CARPSGGRPSGELFF	TRBV6-5	TRBJ2-2	15
CASSLGAARSNQPQHF	TRBV5-5	TRBJ1-5	16
CASSGAPYEQYF	TRBV6-5	TRBJ2-7	12
CASSALESSGNTIYF	TRBV6-5	TRBJ1-3	15
CASSVWQGGYTF	TRBV9	TRBJ1-2	12
CASRRATEAFF	TRBV5-1	TRBJ1-1	11
CASSDGGYNSPLHF	TRBV9	TRBJ1-6	14
CASSNRDRGGQPQHF	TRBV21-1	TRBJ1-5	15
CASSLGPGVNSPLHF	TRBV5-5	TRBJ1-6	15
CASSLSGGVYNEQFF	TRBV19	TRBJ2-1	15
CASKEFSAAGELFF	TRBV19	TRBJ2-2	14
CASSRNTEAFF	TRBV5-1	TRBJ1-1	11
CASSESRGLNTEAFF	TRBV25-1	TRBJ1-1	15
CASSFDGKTTYEQYF	TRBV5-1	TRBJ2-7	15
CASSPTENYYGYTF	TRBV5-8	TRBJ1-2	14
CASSQSGGYEQYF	TRBV18	TRBJ2-7	13
CAISGTGAYGYTF	TRBV10-3	TRBJ1-2	13
CASSPGAGAYNEQFF	TRBV18	TRBJ2-1	15
CASSPHPAGTGGKNEQFF	TRBV4-1	TRBJ2-1	18
CASRSGTGVSPLHF	TRBV5-4	TRBJ1-6	14
CASSAGQATNQPQHF	TRBV6-6	TRBJ1-5	15